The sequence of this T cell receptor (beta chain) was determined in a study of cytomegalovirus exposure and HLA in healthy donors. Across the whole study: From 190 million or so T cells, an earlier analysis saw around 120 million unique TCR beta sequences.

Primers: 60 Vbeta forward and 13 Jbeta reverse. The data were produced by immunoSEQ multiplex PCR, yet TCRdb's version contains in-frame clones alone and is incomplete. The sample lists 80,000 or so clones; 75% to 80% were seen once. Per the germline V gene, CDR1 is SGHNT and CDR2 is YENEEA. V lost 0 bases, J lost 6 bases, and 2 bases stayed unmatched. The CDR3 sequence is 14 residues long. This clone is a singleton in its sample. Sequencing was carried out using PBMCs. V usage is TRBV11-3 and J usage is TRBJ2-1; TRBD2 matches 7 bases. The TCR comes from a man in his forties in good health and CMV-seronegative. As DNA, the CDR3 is TGTGCCAGCAGCTTAGATTTAGCGGGCAATGAGCAGTTCTTC. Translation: CASSLDLAGNEQFF.